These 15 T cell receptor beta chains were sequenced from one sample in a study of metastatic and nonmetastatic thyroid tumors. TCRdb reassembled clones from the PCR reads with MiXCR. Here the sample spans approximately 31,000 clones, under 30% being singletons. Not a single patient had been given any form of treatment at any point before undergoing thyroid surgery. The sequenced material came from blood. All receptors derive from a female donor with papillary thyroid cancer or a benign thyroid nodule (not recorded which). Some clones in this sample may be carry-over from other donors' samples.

The CDR3 DNA reads as TGTGCCAGCAGGTTAGCGGGTAGCTACGAGCAGTACTTC. Translated: CASRLAGSYEQYF. The rearrangement joins TRBV28 to TRBJ2-7; 7 bases align to TRBD2. V was clipped by 6 bases and J by 3 bases; unmatched bases: 5. CDR3 length: 13 amino acids. Per the germline V gene, CDR1 is MDHEN and CDR2 is SYDVKM.

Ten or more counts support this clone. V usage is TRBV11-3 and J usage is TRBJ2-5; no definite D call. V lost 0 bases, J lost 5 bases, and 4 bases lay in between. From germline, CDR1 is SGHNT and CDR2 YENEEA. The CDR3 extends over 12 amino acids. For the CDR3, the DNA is TGTGCCAGCAGCTTAGAGGATGAGACCCAGTACTTC. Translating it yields CASSLEDETQYF.

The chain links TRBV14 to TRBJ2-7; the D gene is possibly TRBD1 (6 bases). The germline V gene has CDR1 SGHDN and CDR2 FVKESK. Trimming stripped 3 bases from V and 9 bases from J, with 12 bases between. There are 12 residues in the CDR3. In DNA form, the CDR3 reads TGTGCCAGCAGCCAGACGGACAGCCGGCAGTACTTC. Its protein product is CASSQTDSRQYF.

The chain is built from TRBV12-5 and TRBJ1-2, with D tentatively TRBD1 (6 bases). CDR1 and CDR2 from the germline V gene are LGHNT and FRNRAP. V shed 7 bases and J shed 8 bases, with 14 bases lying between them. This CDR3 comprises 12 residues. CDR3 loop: CASAIQGLGYTF. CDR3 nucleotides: TGTGCTAGTGCCATTCAGGGGTTAGGCTACACCTTC. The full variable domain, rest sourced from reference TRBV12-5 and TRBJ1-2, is DARVTQTPRHKVTEMGQEVTMRCQPILGHNTVFWYRQTMMQGLELLAYFRNRAPLDDSGMPKDRFSAEMPDATLATLKIQPSEPRDSAVYFCASAIQGLGYTFGSGTRLTVV.

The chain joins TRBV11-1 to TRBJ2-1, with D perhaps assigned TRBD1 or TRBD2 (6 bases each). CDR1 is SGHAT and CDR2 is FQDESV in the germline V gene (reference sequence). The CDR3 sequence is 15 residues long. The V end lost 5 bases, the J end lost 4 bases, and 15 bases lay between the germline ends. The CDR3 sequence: CASSQVGGYYNEQFF. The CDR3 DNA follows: TGTGCCAGCAGCCAAGTGGGGGGCTATTACAATGAGCAGTTCTTC.

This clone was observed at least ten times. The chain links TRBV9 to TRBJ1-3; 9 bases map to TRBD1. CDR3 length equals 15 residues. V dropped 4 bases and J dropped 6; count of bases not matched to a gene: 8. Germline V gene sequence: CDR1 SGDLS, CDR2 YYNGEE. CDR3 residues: CASSLRTGDVNTIYF. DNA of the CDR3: TGTGCCAGCAGCCTACGGACAGGGGATGTAAACACCATATATTTT.

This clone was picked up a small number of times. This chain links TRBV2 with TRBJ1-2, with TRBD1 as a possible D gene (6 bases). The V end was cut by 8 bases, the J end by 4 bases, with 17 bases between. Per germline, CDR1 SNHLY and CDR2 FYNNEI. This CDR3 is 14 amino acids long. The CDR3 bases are TGTGCCAGCTTAAACGCCGGGACACTCTATGGCTACACCTTC. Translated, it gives CASLNAGTLYGYTF.

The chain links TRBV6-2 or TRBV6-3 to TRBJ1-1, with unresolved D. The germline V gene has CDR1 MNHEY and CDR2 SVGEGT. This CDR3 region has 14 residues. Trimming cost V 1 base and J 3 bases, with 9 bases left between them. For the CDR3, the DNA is TGTGCCAGCAGTTACTTGGGCGAGGACACTGAAGCTTTCTTT. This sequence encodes CASSYLGEDTEAFF.

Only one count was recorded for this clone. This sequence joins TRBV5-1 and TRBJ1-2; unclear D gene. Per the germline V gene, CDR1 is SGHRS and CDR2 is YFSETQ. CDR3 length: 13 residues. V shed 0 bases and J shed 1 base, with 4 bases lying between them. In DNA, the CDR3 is TGCGCCAGCAGCTTGGGGGATAACTATGGCTACACCTTC. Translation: CASSLGDNYGYTF.

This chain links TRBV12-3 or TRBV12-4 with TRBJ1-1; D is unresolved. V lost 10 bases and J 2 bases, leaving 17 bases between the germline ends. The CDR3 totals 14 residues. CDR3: CATGMTALNTEAFF. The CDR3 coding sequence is TGTGCCACCGGAATGACGGCTCTAAACACTGAAGCTTTCTTT.

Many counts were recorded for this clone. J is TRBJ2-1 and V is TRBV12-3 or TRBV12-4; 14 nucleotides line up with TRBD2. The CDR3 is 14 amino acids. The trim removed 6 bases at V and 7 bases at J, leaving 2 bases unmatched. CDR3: CASRTSGRGNEQFF. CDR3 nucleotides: TGTGCCAGCAGGACTAGCGGGAGGGGAAATGAGCAGTTCTTC.

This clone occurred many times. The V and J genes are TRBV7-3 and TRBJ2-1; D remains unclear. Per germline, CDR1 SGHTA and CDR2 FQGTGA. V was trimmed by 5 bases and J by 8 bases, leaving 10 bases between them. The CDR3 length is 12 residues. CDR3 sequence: CASSANRYEQFF. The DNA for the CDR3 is TGTGCCAGCAGCGCTAATAGGTATGAGCAGTTCTTC.

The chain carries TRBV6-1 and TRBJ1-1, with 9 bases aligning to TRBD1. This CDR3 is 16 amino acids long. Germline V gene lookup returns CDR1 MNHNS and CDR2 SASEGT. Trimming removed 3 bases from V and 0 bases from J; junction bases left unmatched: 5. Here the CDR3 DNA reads TGTGCCAGCAGTGAGCGAGACAGGGGGGTGAACACTGAAGCTTTCTTT. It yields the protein CASSERDRGVNTEAFF.

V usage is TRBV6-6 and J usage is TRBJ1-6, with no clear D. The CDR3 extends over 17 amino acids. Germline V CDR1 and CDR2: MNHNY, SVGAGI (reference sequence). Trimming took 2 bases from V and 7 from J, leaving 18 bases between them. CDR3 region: CASSYVPRTNQNSPLHF. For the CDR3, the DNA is TGTGCCAGCAGTTACGTCCCCCGAACTAACCAGAATTCACCCCTCCACTTT.

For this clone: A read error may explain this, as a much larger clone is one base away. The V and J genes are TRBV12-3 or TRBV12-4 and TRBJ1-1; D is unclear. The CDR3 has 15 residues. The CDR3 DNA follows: TGTGCCTGCAGTTTAGATTCGAGGTTGGCCACTGAAGCTTTCTTT. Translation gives CACSLDSRLATEAFF.